Following are 8 T cell receptor beta chains from one sample sequenced in a study of T cells in Graves' hyperthyroidism and ophthalmopathy (dated by TCRdb to between 2018 and 2021). The library relied on multiplex PCR. Sequencing was carried out with an Illumina HiSeq 2000. TCR beta CDR3 regions were amplified from RNA transcripts. For the first round of RT-PCR on the TCR CDR3, the HTBI primer set was used together with the Qiagen OneStep RT-PCR kit. The public reads were reanalyzed by TCRdb: fastp trimming at Q25, MiXCR alignment, in-frame beta chains only. Each entry merges the rows of one CDR3 protein and shows their most common DNA and genes. The sample profile shows some 300,000 distinct CDR3 sequences; approximately 13% of them were found once. 7.9% of the sample is held by the ten biggest clonotypes. The material sequenced was blood. These receptors were taken from a woman in her 40s with Graves' hyperthyroidism.

Only a few counts were recorded for this clonotype. The V gene is TRBV2, the J gene TRBJ1-1, with D tentatively TRBD1 (5 bases). Germline values: CDR1 SNHLY, CDR2 FYNNEI. Trimming shortened V by 7 bases and J by 5 bases, and 17 bases separated the two germline ends. The CDR3 is 14 residues long. The CDR3 coding sequence is TGTGCCAGCACTCCCGCGGGGGGGGGAACTGAAGCTTTCTTT. Translating gives CASTPAGGGTEAFF. Filled out from reference TRBV2 and TRBJ1-1, the complete variable domain reads EPEVTQTPSHQVTQMGQEVILRCVPISNHLYFYWYRQILGQKVEFLVSFYNNEISEKSEIFDDQFSVERPDGSNFTLKIRSTKLEDSAMYFCASTPAGGGTEAFFGQGTRLTVV.

This clonotype was seen more than once but under ten times. This chain uses TRBV20-1 with TRBJ1-4; tentatively, D is TRBD1 (5 bases). V shed 6 bases and J shed 7 bases, with 18 bases lying between them. CDR3 length: 14 residues. Germline V gene data show CDR1 as DFQATT and CDR2 as SNEGSKA (reference sequence). The DNA of the CDR3 is TGCAGTGCCCTAACGCAGGGTGGAAGTGAAAAACTGTTTTTT. It is translated as CSALTQGGSEKLFF.

This clonotype was picked up many times. V and J are TRBV6-1 and TRBJ2-3; 10 bases align to TRBD2. The V and J ends lost 3 bases and 5 bases, in that order; junction bases with no gene match: 8. This CDR3 has 16 amino acids. Germline V gene sequence: CDR1 MNHNS, CDR2 SASEGT. CDR3 protein: CASSETSGLGGDTQYF. The CDR3 DNA reads TGTGCCAGCAGTGAGACTAGCGGGCTTGGAGGAGATACGCAGTATTTT.

This clonotype occurred many times. The chain has TRBV24-1 and TRBJ1-2; no reliable D call. Trimming shortened V by 2 bases and J by 4 bases, and 10 bases separated the two germline ends. The germline gives CDR1 KGHDR, CDR2 SFDVKD. The CDR3 consists of 14 residues. The DNA of the CDR3 is TGTGCCACCAGTGATTCTGGACGGTCCTATGGCTACACCTTC. Translation: CATSDSGRSYGYTF.

The sample holds many counts of this clonotype. The genes are TRBV30 and TRBJ2-1, with 7 bases identical to TRBD2. The V and J ends lost 5 bases and 6 bases, in that order; junction bases with no gene match: 1. From germline, CDR1 is GTSNPN and CDR2 SVGIG (reference sequence). This CDR3 is built from 11 residues. The CDR3 protein is CAWGTTNEQFF. In DNA form, the CDR3 reads TGTGCCTGGGGGACTACCAATGAGCAGTTCTTC.

The table lists this clonotype with many counts. V gene TRBV20-1 combines with J gene TRBJ1-3; TRBD1 matches 10 bases. From germline, CDR1 is DFQATT and CDR2 SNEGSKA (reference sequence). This CDR3 region has 13 residues. The V gene end was trimmed by 5 bases and the J gene end by 6 bases; junction bases not matched to a gene: 4. Here the CDR3 reads CSAGRQGANTIYF. The CDR3 DNA follows: TGCAGTGCTGGCCGACAGGGGGCAAACACCATATATTTT.

This clonotype was recorded at least ten times. This chain joins TRBV12-3 or TRBV12-4 and TRBJ2-3; D unclear. CDR3 size: 15 residues. V shed 6 bases and J shed 1 base, with 14 bases lying between them. CDR3 in amino acids: CASRPLLRGTDTQYF. The CDR3 DNA is TGTGCCAGCAGGCCACTCCTGCGTGGCACAGATACGCAGTATTTT.

This clonotype occurred a few times. The V and J genes are TRBV7-2 and TRBJ2-1; possible D gene TRBD2, 6 bases. Trimming pared 2 bases from V and 4 bases from J, leaving 12 bases between. The CDR3 has 15 amino acids. CDR1 is SGHTA and CDR2 is FQGNSA in the germline V gene. The chain's CDR3 is CASSLRGEVYNEQFF. DNA for the CDR3: TGTGCCAGCAGCTTAAGAGGGGAGGTTTACAATGAGCAGTTCTTC.